Listed below are T cell receptor beta chains from one sample, sequenced in a study of control samples from healthy donors and cancer patients. Sequencing was performed with immunoSEQ multiplex PCR; in TCRdb, only in-frame clones are kept and a portion is missing. The sample gives 120,000 or so clones, 80% to 95% of which show up once; roughly 2.7% is in the top ten. Input material: blood. The receptors here all came from a man aged 18 to 29 in good health. The CDR3 runs from the conserved cysteine through the conserved F or W. D genes are given only for firm matches. Part of the rows lack a size; the others show once, few, many or a class for expanded clones.

TRBJ2-1 | TRBV10-1 | . | TRBD1 | TGCGCCAGCAGTGATACAGGGGACCCCTACAATGAGCAGTTCTTC | CASSDTGDPYNEQFF
TRBJ1-1 | TRBV19 | . | . | TGTGCCAGTAGATTTGGGTCGGCTGAAGCTTTCTTT | CASRFGSAEAFF
TRBJ1-3 | TRBV7-2 | . | . | TGTGCCAGCAGTCCTCCGGGTATCACTGGAAACACCATATATTTT | CASSPPGITGNTIYF
TRBJ1-1 | TRBV11-2 | . | . | TGTGCCAGCAGCCTAGGCCGAGGGCAGAGGATACCTGAAGCTTTCTTT | CASSLGRGQRIPEAFF
TRBJ1-1 | TRBV30 | . | . | TGTGCCTGGACCGAAGGACGTAACACTGAAGCTTTCTTT | CAWTEGRNTEAFF
TRBJ1-5 | TRBV30 | . | . | TGTGCCTGGAGTCAACATGGCGGGCAGCCCCAGCATTTT | CAWSQHGGQPQHF
TRBJ1-4 | TRBV3-1/TRBV3-2 | . | . | TGTGCCAGCAGCCAAGAATGGGGACACAGTAATGAAAAACTGTTTTTT | CASSQEWGHSNEKLFF
TRBJ2-1 | TRBV27 | . | . | TGTGCCAGCAGGTTGGAGGTTGGCTACAATGAGCAGTTCTTC | CASRLEVGYNEQFF
TRBJ1-1 | TRBV10-1 | . | . | TGCGCCAGCAGTCCGACAGCGAACACTGAAGCTTTCTTT | CASSPTANTEAFF
TRBJ2-2 | TRBV9 | . | TRBD2 | TGTGCCAGCCGGCGGGAGGTCGACACCGGGGAGCTGTTTTTT | CASRREVDTGELFF
TRBJ2-3 | TRBV7-8 | . | . | TGTGCCAGCAGCCGAGCCCCTCAAGGTGCTAGCACAGATACGCAGTATTTT | CASSRAPQGASTDTQYF
TRBJ2-1 | TRBV7-2 | . | TRBD2 | TGTGCCAGCAGCGCCCGACTAGCGGGAGCCTCCGAGCAGTTCTTC | CASSARLAGASEQFF
TRBJ2-6 | TRBV5-1 | . | TRBD1 | TGCGCCAGCAGCTTGGTTGGGACAGGGGGTATCAGCTCTGGGGCCAACGTCCTGACTTTC | CASSLVGTGGISSGANVLTF
TRBJ2-3 | TRBV19 | . | . | TGTGCCAGCAACCCCGGGCGGATTAGCACAGATACGCAGTATTTT | CASNPGRISTDTQYF
TRBJ2-3 | TRBV9 | . | . | TGTGCCAGCAGCGGTTACAGGACAGATACGCAGTATTTT | CASSGYRTDTQYF
TRBJ2-2 | TRBV5-1 | . | TRBD1 | TGCGCCAGCAGCTCGAGGACAGGGGGGGCCGGGGAGCTGTTTTTT | CASSSRTGGAGELFF
TRBJ1-5 | TRBV1 | . | . | TGCACCAGCAGTCTAAGATTAATTCCTATCGGGGGGCGCGGACGGAATCAGCCCCAGCATTTT | CTSSLRLIPIGGRGRNQPQHF
TRBJ2-1 | TRBV13 | once | . | TGTGCCAGCAGATTGGGGGGGCGCGAGCAGTTCTTC | CASRLGGREQFF
TRBJ2-3 | TRBV24-1 | . | . | TGTGCCACCACATCGGACACAGATACGCAGTATTTT | CATTSDTDTQYF
TRBJ1-4 | TRBV28 | . | TRBD1 | TGTGCCAGCAGTATTCGGACAGGGAAACGTGAAAAACTGTTTTTT | CASSIRTGKREKLFF
TRBJ2-1 | TRBV6-1 | . | TRBD1 | TGTGCCAGCAGTACCGGGACAGGATACAATGAGCAGTTCTTC | CASSTGTGYNEQFF
TRBJ1-2 | TRBV7-9 | . | TRBD1 | TGTGCCAGCAGCTTAGGGTGGGACAGGAACTATGGCTACACCTTC | CASSLGWDRNYGYTF
TRBJ2-2 | TRBV21-1 | . | . | TGTGCCAGCAGCAAAGGATGGACTAGCGGGAGGTTCAACGGGGAGCTGTTTTTT | CASSKGWTSGRFNGELFF
TRBJ2-3 | TRBV5-5 | . | TRBD1 | TGTGCAACCGCCAGGGGGATGGTCGATACGCAGTATTTT | CATARGMVDTQYF
TRBJ1-1 | TRBV4-1 | . | . | TGCGCCAGCAGCCAGGGCGGGCGGACGAACACTGAAGCTTTCTTT | CASSQGGRTNTEAFF
TRBJ2-1 | TRBV21-1 | once | . | TGTGCCAGCAGCATACGAGGAGGGCATGAGCAGTTCTTC | CASSIRGGHEQFF
TRBJ2-3 | TRBV27 | . | . | TGTGCCAGCAGTTTATCAGGTGGAATTGCGCCAGATACGCAGTATTTT | CASSLSGGIAPDTQYF
TRBJ2-5 | TRBV18 | . | TRBD1 | TGTGCCAGCTCACCACCGGGACAGCACCAAGAGACCCAGTACTTC | CASSPPGQHQETQYF
TRBJ2-5 | TRBV12-3/TRBV12-4 | . | . | TGTGCCAGCAGTCGCGGGGCCCAAGAGACCCAGTACTTC | CASSRGAQETQYF
TRBJ1-3 | TRBV4-1 | . | . | TGCGCCAGCAGCCTGTATAGTACTGGGACTGGAAACACCATATATTTT | CASSLYSTGTGNTIYF
TRBJ1-3 | TRBV19 | once | . | TGTGCCAGTAGCCTACCGGGGAGGGGCGGGAACACCATATATTTT | CASSLPGRGGNTIYF
TRBJ1-2 | TRBV18 | . | . | TGTGCCAGCTCGGATGGTAACATGGAAAATGCTGGCTACACCTTC | CASSDGNMENAGYTF
TRBJ2-6 | TRBV27 | once | TRBD1 | TGTGCCAGCAGTTTCGGGACAGGGGTTCTCGGGGCCAACGTCCTGACTTTC | CASSFGTGVLGANVLTF
TRBJ2-2 | TRBV12-3/TRBV12-4 | . | . | TGTGCCAGCAGTCATGGGGTTACAAGGGAGCTGTTTTTT | CASSHGVTRELFF
TRBJ2-2 | TRBV11-2 | . | . | TGTGCCAGCCGACCCGGGGCCGGGGAGCTGTTTTTT | CASRPGAGELFF
TRBJ2-3 | TRBV30 | . | . | TGTGCCTGGATATCAGGGGTCGGTACAGATACGCAGTATTTT | CAWISGVGTDTQYF
TRBJ2-3 | TRBV24-1 | . | . | TGTGCCACCAGTGATTTGCGGGCCTCAAGCACAGATACGCAGTATTTT | CATSDLRASSTDTQYF
TRBJ2-7 | TRBV5-6 | . | TRBD2 | TGTGCCAGCAGCTGGACCCTTCTAGCGGGGGGGCCGGACGAGCAGTACTTC | CASSWTLLAGGPDEQYF
TRBJ2-7 | TRBV11-1 | . | TRBD2 | TGTGCCAGCAGTTTAACTAGCGGGTCTTACTACGAGCAGTACTTC | CASSLTSGSYYEQYF
TRBJ1-4 | TRBV29-1 | . | . | TGCAGCGTTGTAGCCAGAACTAATGAAAAACTGTTTTTT | CSVVARTNEKLFF
TRBJ2-1 | TRBV19 | . | . | TGTGCCAGTAGTAATGGGGGGGCTTTAGCGGAGCAGTTCTTC | CASSNGGALAEQFF
TRBJ1-6 | TRBV3-1/TRBV3-2 | . | . | TGTGCCAGCAGCCCCAGGAGCGATTCACCCCTCCACTTT | CASSPRSDSPLHF
TRBJ1-2 | TRBV20-1 | . | . | TGCAGTTCCCGCCAGGGAAATGGCTACACCTTC | CSSRQGNGYTF
TRBJ1-4 | TRBV7-2 | . | . | TGTGCCAGCAGCTTAAATCCTAATGAAAAACTGTTTTTT | CASSLNPNEKLFF
TRBJ1-5 | TRBV7-2 | . | . | TGTGCCAGCAGCTTAGATCTGAGCAATCAGCCCCAGCATTTT | CASSLDLSNQPQHF
TRBJ1-6 | TRBV9 | . | . | TGTGCCAGCAGCCAGGGGCCCGGCGGTTCACCCCTCCACTTT | CASSQGPGGSPLHF
TRBJ2-5 | TRBV7-9 | . | TRBD1 | TGTGCCAGCAGCTTAGTACAGGGGCCCCAAGAGACCCAGTACTTC | CASSLVQGPQETQYF
TRBJ1-1 | TRBV9 | . | . | TGTGCCAGCTCCCCCGAGGCAATGAACACTGAAGCTTTCTTT | CASSPEAMNTEAFF
TRBJ2-3 | TRBV7-6 | . | TRBD2 | TGTGCCAGCAGCTACCTTAGCGGGGGCACAGATACGCAGTATTTT | CASSYLSGGTDTQYF
TRBJ2-5 | TRBV7-9 | few | . | TGTGCCAGCAGCTTACCAACCCGGAGTAGCGGTACTAACCAAGAGACCCAGTACTTC | CASSLPTRSSGTNQETQYF
TRBJ2-7 | TRBV3-1/TRBV3-2 | . | TRBD2 | TGTGCCAGCAGCCACTCTCCCGGACTAGCGGGGGGCTCCTACGAGCAGTACTTC | CASSHSPGLAGGSYEQYF
TRBJ1-1 | TRBV5-4 | few | . | TGTGCCAGCAGCTTGGGGCAGGGGTCGACTGAAGCTTTCTTT | CASSLGQGSTEAFF